Detailed here is one T cell receptor beta chain. The clone's antigen remains unknown. Base qualities are not provided; no much larger clone lies one nucleotide away. From the germline V gene, CDR1 is SQVTM and CDR2 is ANQGSEA. The CDR3 has 14 amino acids, counting the end cysteine and phenylalanine. Left in the record is the CDR3 DNA by itself, 42 bases read in frame from the first base. V lost 0 bases and J lost 5 bases; the stretch between them is 13 bases long. At one collaborating source in Seattle, patients were enrolled during active infection and were followed longitudinally through the course of disease. Whole blood was collected in K2EDTA tubes by collaborating institutions according to the institutions' own protocols. For TCRbeta analysis, collaborators shipped samples as frozen whole blood, isolated PBMCs, or DNA extracted from either of those sample types. TCRbeta CDR3 regions were amplified from genomic DNA using the immunoSEQ Assay, a bias-controlled multiplex PCR. The original methods were these. The number of nucleated cells in each sample was estimated by amplification of reference gene primers within the assay. Sequence reads were collapsed and filtered to measure the absolute abundance of every unique TCRbeta CDR3 rearrangement. For each sample, productive Simpson clonality was calculated by taking the square root of Simpson's diversity index across productive rearrangements. The source is immuneACCESS, and TCRdb retained only in-frame sequences with V and J called. Part of the clones is not carried over; for the studies checked, unresolved V genes explain less than half of this, and the remainder is unexplained. That table supplies the V and J calls and clone size; D and trimming were determined from the DNA. The sample table records nearly 200,000 clones; around four fifths of these occur just once. The ten largest clones capture 0.95% of the sample.

The data derive from a study of blood T cell repertoires in COVID-19 (dated by TCRdb to 2018 to 2020). Background on the whole study: Collaborator samples came from the United States, Italy and Spain and covered acute and convalescent phases of COVID-19. The prospective study material was composed of cDNA or gDNA derived from T cells, B-cell-depleted T cells, or PBMCs. The dataset comprised deeply sampled blood TCRbeta repertoires from subjects exposed to, actively infected with, or recovered from COVID-19. The repertoires were released in a freely available public database meant as a resource for research on the immune response to SARS-CoV-2. Samples came from the ongoing ImmuneRACE study (first 160 participants) plus 1,254 subjects from 6 global collaborators. The sample metadata nearly always contained a de-identified subject ID, COVID-19 status, age in years and sex. HLA class I and class II types, where available, came from metadata supplied by the sample provider rather than from assay-based typing.

The investigation overall reported the following: The amount of clinical and demographic metadata varied by source and participant and was provided uncurated.

Recombination connected TRBV29-1 to TRBJ2-5; the D gene is perhaps TRBD2, on 5 matching bases. Sequencing was carried out using peripheral blood. The TCR comes from a man between 60 and 75 years old with COVID-19, enrolled during active disease. The bases read TGCAGCGTTGAAGATTTTCGGAGGCCGGAGACCCAGTACTTC. It is translated as CSVEDFRRPETQYF.